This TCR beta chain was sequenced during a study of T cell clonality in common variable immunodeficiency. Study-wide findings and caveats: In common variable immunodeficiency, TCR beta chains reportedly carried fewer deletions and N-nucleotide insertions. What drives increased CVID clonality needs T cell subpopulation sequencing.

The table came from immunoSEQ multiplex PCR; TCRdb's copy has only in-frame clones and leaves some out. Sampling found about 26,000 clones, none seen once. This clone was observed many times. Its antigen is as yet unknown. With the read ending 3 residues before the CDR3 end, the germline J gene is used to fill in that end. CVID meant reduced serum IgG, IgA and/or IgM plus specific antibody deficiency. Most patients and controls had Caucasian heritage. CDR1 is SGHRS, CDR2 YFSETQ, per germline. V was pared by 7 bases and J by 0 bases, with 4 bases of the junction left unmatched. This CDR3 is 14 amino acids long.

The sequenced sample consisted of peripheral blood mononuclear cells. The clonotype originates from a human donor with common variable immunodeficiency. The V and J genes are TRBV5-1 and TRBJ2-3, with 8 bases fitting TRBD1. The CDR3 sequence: CASQTGESTDTQYF. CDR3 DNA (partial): TGCGCCAGCCAGACAGGGGAAAGCACAGATACG.